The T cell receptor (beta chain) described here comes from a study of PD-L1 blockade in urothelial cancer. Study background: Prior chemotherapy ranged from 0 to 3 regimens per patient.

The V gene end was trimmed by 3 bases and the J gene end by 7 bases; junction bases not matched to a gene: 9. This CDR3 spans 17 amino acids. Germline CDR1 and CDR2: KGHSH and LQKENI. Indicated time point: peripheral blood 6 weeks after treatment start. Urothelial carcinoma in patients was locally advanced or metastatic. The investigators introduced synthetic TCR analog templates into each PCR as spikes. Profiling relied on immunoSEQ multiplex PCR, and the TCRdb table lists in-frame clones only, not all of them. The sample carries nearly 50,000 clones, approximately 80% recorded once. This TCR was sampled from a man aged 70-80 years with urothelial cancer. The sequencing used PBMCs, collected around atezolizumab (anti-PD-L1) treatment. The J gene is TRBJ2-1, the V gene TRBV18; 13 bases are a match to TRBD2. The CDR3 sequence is CASSPSLKTSGGNEQFF. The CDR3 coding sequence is TGTGCCAGCTCACCTTCCTTGAAGACTAGCGGGGGGAATGAGCAGTTCTTC.